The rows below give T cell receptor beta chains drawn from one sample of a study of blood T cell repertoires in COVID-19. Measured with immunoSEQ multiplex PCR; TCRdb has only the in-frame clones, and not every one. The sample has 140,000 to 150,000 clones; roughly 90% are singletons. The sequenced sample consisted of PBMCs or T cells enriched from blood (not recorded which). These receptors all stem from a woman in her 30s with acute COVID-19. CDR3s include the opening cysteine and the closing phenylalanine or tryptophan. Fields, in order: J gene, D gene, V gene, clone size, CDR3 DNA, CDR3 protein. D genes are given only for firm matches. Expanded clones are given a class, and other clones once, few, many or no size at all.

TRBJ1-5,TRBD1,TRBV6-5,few,TGTGCCAGCAGTTACTCGACAGGGCCAAGTCAGCCCCAGCATTTT,CASSYSTGPSQPQHF
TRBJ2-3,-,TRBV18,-,TGTGCCAGCTCACCAACAGAACTAGGCACAGATACGCAGTATTTT,CASSPTELGTDTQYF
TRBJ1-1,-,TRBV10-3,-,TGTGCCATCAGTGAGTCGATGGCAGGGGCGACTGAAGCTTTCTTT,CAISESMAGATEAFF
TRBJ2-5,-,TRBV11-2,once,TGTGCCAGCAGCCCCGGCCACAGGTACGAAGAGACCCAGTACTTC,CASSPGHRYEETQYF
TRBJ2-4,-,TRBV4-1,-,TGCGCCAGCAGCCAAGATACAGTAGCCAAAAACATTCAGTACTTC,CASSQDTVAKNIQYF
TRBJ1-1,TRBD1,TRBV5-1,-,TGCGCCAGCAGTCCCGCCGGGACAGCAATGAACACTGAAGCTTTCTTT,CASSPAGTAMNTEAFF
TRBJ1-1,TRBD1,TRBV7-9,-,TGTGCCAGCAGCGGCCGACAGGGGACGTGGACTGAAGCTTTCTTT,CASSGRQGTWTEAFF
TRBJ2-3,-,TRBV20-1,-,TGCAGTGCTAGTCCAGTAACAGATACGCAGTATTTT,CSASPVTDTQYF
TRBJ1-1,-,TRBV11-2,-,TGTGCCAGCAGCTTAGTAACAGACACTGAAGCTTTCTTT,CASSLVTDTEAFF
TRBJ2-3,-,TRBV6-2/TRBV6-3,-,TGTGCCAGCAGTTACATCTTAACATTCACAGATACGCAGTATTTT,CASSYILTFTDTQYF
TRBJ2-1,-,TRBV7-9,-,TGTGCCAGCAGCTTAGTGGCAGGGGAAGGAAATGAGCAGTTCTTC,CASSLVAGEGNEQFF
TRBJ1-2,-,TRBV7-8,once,TGTGCCAGCAGCTCCGTAGCATCCGGGATCTCTAACTATGGCTACACCTTC,CASSSVASGISNYGYTF
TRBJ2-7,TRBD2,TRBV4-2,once,TGTGCCAGCAGCCAAGAACTTAAACTAGCGGGATACCACGAGCAGTACTTC,CASSQELKLAGYHEQYF
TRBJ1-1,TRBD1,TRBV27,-,TGTGCCAGCAGCTGGACAGGGGGCGGTTTTAACACTGAAGCTTTCTTT,CASSWTGGGFNTEAFF
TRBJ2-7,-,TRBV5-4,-,TGTGCCAGCAACCTCGACGGGAGTTACGAGCAGTACTTC,CASNLDGSYEQYF
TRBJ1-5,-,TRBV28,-,TGTGCCAGCAGTCCGAGTTACAATCAGCCCCAGCATTTT,CASSPSYNQPQHF
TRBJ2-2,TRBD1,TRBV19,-,TGTGCCAGTAGTTCGACAGGGGGGAACACCGGGGAGCTGTTTTTT,CASSSTGGNTGELFF
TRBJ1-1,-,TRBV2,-,TGTGCCAGCAGTGAGTGGGCAGGGAACACTGAAGCTTTCTTT,CASSEWAGNTEAFF
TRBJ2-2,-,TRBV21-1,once,TGTGCCAGCAGTGGAGACAGGGTAGAACATGGGAACCCCGGGGAGCTGTTTTTT,CASSGDRVEHGNPGELFF
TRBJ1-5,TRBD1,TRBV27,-,TGTGCCAGCAGTGAAAACAGGGGTTACCAGCCCCAGCATTTT,CASSENRGYQPQHF
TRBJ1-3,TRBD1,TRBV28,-,TGTGCCAGCAGTTTCTCCCCCGGGACAGGGGGAAACACCATATATTTT,CASSFSPGTGGNTIYF
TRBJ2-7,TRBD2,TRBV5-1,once,TGCGCCAGCAGCCGTAAGCGGGAGCCGTTAAGTATTAAATACGAGCAGTACTTC,CASSRKREPLSIKYEQYF